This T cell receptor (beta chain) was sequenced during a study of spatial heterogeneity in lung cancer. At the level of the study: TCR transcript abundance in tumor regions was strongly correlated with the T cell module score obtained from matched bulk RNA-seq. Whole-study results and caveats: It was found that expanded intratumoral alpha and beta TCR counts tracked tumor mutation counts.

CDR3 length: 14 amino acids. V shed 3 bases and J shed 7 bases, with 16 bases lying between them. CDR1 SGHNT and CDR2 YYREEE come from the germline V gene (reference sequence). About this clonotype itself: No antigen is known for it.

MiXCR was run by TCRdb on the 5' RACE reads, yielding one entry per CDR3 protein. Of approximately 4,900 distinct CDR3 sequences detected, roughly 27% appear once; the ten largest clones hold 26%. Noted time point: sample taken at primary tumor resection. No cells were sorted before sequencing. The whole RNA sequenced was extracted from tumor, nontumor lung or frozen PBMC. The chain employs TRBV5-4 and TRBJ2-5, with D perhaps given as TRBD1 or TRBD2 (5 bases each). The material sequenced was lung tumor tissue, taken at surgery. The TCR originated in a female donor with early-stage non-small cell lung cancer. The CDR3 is CASSSRGRGPTQYF. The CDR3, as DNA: TGTGCCAGCAGCTCTCGGGGCCGAGGGCCGACCCAGTACTTC.